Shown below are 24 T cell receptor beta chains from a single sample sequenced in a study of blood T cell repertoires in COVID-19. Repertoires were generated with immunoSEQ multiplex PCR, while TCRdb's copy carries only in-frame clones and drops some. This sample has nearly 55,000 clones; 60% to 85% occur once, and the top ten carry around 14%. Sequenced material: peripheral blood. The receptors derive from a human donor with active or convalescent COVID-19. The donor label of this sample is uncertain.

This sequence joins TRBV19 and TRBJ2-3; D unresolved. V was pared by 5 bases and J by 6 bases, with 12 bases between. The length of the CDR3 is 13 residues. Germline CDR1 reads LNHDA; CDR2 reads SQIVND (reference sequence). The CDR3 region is CASSPNPRDTQYF. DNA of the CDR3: TGTGCCAGTAGTCCTAACCCTCGGGATACGCAGTATTTT.

DNA for the CDR3: TGCGCCAGCAGCTTTAAACCGGGACAAGGGGCCCAGTACTTC. The encoded protein is CASSFKPGQGAQYF. This rearrangement joins TRBV5-1 to TRBJ2-5; D possibly corresponds to TRBD1 (6 bases). From germline, CDR1 is SGHRS and CDR2 YFSETQ. The CDR3 length is 14 residues. Between the trimmed V and J ends, which lost 2 bases and 9 bases, there was a span of 17 bases.

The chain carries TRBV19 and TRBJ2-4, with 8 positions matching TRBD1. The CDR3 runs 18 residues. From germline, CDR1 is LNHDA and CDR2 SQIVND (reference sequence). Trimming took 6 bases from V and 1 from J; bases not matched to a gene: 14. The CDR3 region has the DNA TGTGCCAGTAGCCTTGGACAGGGCCGAGAGGGGGCCAAAAACATTCAGTACTTC. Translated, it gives CASSLGQGREGAKNIQYF.

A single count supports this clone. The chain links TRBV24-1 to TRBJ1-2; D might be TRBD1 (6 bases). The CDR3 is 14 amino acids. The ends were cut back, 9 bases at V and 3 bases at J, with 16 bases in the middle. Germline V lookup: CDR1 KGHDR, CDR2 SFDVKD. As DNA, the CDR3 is TGTGCCACCTACTTAGGAAACAGGGACTATGGCTACACCTTC. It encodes CATYLGNRDYGYTF.

This CDR3 reads CASRRVVAGELFF. The CDR3, as DNA: TGTGCCAGCAGGAGAGTTGTTGCCGGGGAGCTGTTTTTT. J is TRBJ2-2 and V is TRBV6-5; D gene ambiguous. CDR1 is MNHEY, CDR2 SVGAGI, per germline. This CDR3 has 13 residues. V lost 6 bases and J lost 6, with 11 bases in between.

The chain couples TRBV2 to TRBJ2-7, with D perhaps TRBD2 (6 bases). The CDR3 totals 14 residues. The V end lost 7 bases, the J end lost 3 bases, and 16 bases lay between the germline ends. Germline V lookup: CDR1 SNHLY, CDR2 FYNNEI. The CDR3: CASNEVSGLYEQYF. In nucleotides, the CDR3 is TGTGCCAGCAATGAGGTTAGCGGTCTCTACGAGCAGTACTTC.

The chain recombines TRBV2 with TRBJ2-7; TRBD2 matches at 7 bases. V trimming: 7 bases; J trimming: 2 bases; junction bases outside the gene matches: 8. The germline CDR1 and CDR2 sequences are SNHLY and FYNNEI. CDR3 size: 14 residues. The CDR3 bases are TGTGCCAGCACGGTTGGGGGGGGGACCTACGAGCAGTACTTC. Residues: CASTVGGGTYEQYF.

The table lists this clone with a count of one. CDR3 sequence (DNA): TGTGCCAGCAGCGCAAAGGGGACCAACGTCCTGACTTTC. This gives the protein CASSAKGTNVLTF. The rearrangement links TRBV9 to TRBJ2-6; maybe TRBD1 (5 bases). Trimming took off 3 bases at V and 8 bases at J, with 9 bases between the two ends. Germline loops: CDR1 SGDLS, CDR2 YYNGEE. CDR3 length: 13 residues.

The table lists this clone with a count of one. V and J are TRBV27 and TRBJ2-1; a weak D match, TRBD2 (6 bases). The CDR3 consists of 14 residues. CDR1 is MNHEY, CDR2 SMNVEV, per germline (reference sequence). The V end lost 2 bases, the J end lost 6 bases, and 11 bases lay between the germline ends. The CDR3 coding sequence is TGTGCCAGCAGTTTAGCGGGGAGTCCCAATGAGCAGTTCTTC. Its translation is CASSLAGSPNEQFF.

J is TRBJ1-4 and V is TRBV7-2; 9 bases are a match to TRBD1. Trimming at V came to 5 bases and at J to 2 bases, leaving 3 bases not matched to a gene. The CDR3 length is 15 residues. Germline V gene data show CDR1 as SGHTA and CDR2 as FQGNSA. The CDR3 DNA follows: TGTGCCAGCAGCGAACAGGGGGCCACTAATGAAAAACTGTTTTTT. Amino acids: CASSEQGATNEKLFF.

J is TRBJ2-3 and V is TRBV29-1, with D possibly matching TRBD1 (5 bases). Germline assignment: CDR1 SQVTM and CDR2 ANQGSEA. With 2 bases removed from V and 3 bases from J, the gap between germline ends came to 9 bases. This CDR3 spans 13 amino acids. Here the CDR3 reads CSVESAGTDTQYF. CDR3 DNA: TGCAGCGTTGAATCAGCAGGGACAGATACGCAGTATTTT.

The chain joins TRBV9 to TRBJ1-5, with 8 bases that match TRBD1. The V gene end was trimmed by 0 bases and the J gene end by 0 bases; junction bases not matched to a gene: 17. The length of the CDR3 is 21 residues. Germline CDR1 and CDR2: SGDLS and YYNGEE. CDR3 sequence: CASSVERETGGDLYSNQPQHF. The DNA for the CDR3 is TGTGCCAGCAGCGTAGAAAGGGAAACAGGGGGGGACTTATATAGCAATCAGCCCCAGCATTTT.

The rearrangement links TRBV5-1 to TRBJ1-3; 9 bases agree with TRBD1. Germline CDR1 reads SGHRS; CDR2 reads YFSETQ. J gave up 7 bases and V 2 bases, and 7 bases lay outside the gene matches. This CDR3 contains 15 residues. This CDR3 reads CASSFTGGAENTIYF. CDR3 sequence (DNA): TGCGCCAGCAGCTTTACAGGGGGCGCAGAGAACACCATATATTTT.

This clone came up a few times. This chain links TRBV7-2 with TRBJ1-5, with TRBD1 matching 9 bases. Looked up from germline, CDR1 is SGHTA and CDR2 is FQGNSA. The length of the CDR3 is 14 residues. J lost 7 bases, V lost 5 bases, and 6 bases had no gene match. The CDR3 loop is CASSADRGGQPQHF. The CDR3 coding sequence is TGTGCCAGCAGCGCGGACAGGGGAGGACAGCCCCAGCATTTT. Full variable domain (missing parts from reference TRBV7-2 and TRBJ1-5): GAGVSQSPSNKVTEKGKDVELRCDPISGHTALYWYRQSLGQGLEFLIYFQGNSAPDKSGLPSDRFSAERTGGSVSTLTIQRTQQEDSAVYLCASSADRGGQPQHFGDGTRLSIL.

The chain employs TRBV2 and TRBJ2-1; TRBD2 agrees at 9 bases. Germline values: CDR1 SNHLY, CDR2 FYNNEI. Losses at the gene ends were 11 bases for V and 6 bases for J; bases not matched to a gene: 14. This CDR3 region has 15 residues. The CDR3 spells CAGKAGTSFGNEQFF. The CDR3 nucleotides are TGTGCCGGAAAGGCCGGGACTAGCTTTGGCAATGAGCAGTTCTTC.

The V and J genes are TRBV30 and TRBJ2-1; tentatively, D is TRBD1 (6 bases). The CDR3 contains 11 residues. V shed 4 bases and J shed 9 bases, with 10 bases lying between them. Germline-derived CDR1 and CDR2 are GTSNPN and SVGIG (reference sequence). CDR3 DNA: TGTGCCTGGACCCAAGGGGGTGAGCAGTTCTTC. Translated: CAWTQGGEQFF.

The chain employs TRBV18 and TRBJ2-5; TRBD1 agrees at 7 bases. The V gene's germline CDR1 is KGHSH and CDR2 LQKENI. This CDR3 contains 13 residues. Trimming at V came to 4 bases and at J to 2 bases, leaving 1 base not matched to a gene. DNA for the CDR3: TGTGCCAGCTCACAGGGACAGCAAGAGACCCAGTACTTC. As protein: CASSQGQQETQYF.

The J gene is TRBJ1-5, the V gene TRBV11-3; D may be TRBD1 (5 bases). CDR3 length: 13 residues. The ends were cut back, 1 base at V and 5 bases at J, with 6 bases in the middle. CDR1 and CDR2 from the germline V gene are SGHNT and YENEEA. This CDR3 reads CASSLVGDQPQHF. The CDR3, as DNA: TGTGCCAGCAGCTTAGTAGGGGATCAGCCCCAGCATTTT.

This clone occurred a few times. CDR3 loop: CASTATGDNSPLHF. The CDR3 DNA reads TGCGCCAGCACCGCGACAGGAGATAATTCACCCCTCCACTTT. This chain links TRBV10-2 with TRBJ1-6; D is possibly TRBD1 (6 bases). The germline gives CDR1 WSHSY, CDR2 SAAADI. V lost 7 bases and J 5 bases, leaving 12 bases between the germline ends. This CDR3 has 14 residues.

The CDR3 here is CASSEGTGKAYEQYF. The CDR3 nucleotides are TGTGCCAGCAGCGAGGGGACAGGGAAAGCCTACGAGCAGTACTTC. V usage is TRBV9 and J usage is TRBJ2-7, with 9 positions matching TRBD1. The CDR3 is 15 residues long. CDR1 is SGDLS and CDR2 is YYNGEE in the germline V gene. J gave up 2 bases and V 3 bases, and 6 bases lay outside the gene matches.

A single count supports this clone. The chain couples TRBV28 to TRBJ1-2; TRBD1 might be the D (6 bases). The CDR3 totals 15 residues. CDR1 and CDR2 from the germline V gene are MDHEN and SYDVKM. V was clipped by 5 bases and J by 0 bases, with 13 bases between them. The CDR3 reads CASSQTGASNYGYTF. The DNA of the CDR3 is TGTGCCAGCAGTCAGACAGGTGCCTCTAACTATGGCTACACCTTC.

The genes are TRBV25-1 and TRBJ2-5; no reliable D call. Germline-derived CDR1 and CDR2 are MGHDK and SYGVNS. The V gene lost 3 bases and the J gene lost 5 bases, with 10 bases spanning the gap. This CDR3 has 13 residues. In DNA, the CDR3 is TGTGCCAGCAGTGACCCTTTCCGGGAGACCCAGTACTTC. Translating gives CASSDPFRETQYF.

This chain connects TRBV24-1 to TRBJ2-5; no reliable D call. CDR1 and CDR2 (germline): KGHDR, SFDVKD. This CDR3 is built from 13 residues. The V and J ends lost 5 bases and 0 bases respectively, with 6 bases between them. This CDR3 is CATSVGDQETQYF. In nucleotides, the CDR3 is TGTGCCACCAGTGTGGGCGACCAAGAGACCCAGTACTTC.

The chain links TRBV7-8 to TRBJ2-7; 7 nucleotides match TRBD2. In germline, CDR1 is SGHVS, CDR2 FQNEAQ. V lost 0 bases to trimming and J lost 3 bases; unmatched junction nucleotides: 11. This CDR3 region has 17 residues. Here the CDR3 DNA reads TGTGCCAGCAGCTTAGCGCAGGTCGGGAGGCTTCTCTACGAGCAGTACTTC. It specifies CASSLAQVGRLLYEQYF.